The 27 T cell receptor beta chains reported below all come from one sample, sequenced in a study of CD4+ T cells in melanoma. Profiled with immunoSEQ multiplex PCR; TCRdb holds only in-frame clones, not every one. The sample contains 140,000 or so clones, about 90% of which appear only once. Receptors originate from a human donor with melanoma.

A remark on this clone: Compared with germline, one end of the junction differs, possibly owing to a read error. The V gene is TRBV7-8, the J gene TRBJ2-7; D is unresolved. The CDR3 covers 14 residues. Germline V gives CDR1 SGHVS, CDR2 FQNEAQ. The CDR3 nucleotides are TGTGCCAGCAGCTTCCGGGCCTTCTCCCACGAGCAGTACTTC. Translation gives CASSFRAFSHEQYF.

The chain employs TRBV2 and TRBJ2-1; TRBD2 matches at 8 bases. Germline V CDR1 and CDR2: SNHLY, FYNNEI. This CDR3 has 15 residues. V dropped 4 bases and J dropped 4; count of bases not matched to a gene: 6. The CDR3 DNA reads TGTGCCAGCAGTGCACGCGGGGGGATTTACAATGAGCAGTTCTTC. As protein: CASSARGGIYNEQFF.

The V gene is TRBV11-2, the J gene TRBJ1-6; 9 bases are a match to TRBD1. V was clipped by 3 bases and J by 10 bases; unmatched bases: 4. The CDR3 is made up of 14 amino acids. Germline V gives CDR1 SGHAT, CDR2 FQNNGV. The DNA for the CDR3 is TGTGCCAGCAGCTTGGGACAGGGTGGGTCACCCCTCCACTTT. Residues: CASSLGQGGSPLHF.

The V gene is TRBV19, the J gene TRBJ1-3; possible D gene TRBD1, 5 bases. The germline gives CDR1 LNHDA, CDR2 SQIVND (reference sequence). Trimming pared 7 bases from V and 4 bases from J, leaving 23 bases between. CDR3 length: 17 residues. This chain's CDR3 is CASKNRQGDSNGNTIYF. The CDR3 DNA follows: TGTGCCAGTAAGAATCGGCAGGGAGATTCTAACGGAAACACCATATATTTT.

The table lists this clone with a count of one. This sequence joins TRBV7-8 and TRBJ2-2, with 7 positions matching TRBD1. The CDR3 sequence is 15 residues long. Unmatched junction bases numbered 8, after V lost 5 bases and J lost 5 bases. Germline CDR1 and CDR2: SGHVS and FQNEAQ. CDR3 nucleotide sequence: TGTGCCAGCAGCCCACAGGGGTCGGGAACCGGGGAGCTGTTTTTT. Translated, it gives CASSPQGSGTGELFF.

This clone was picked up one time. This chain connects TRBV19 to TRBJ2-3, with TRBD2 identical over 7 bases. V was clipped by 8 bases and J by 3 bases; unmatched bases: 5. The V gene's germline CDR1 is LNHDA and CDR2 SQIVND (reference sequence). CDR3 size: 13 residues. The chain's CDR3 is CASRGVGTDTQYF. CDR3 sequence (DNA): TGTGCCAGTCGGGGGGTCGGGACAGATACGCAGTATTTT.

CDR3 protein: CASSDGFNYGYTF. In DNA form, the CDR3 reads TGTGCCAGCAGCGACGGTTTTAACTATGGCTACACCTTC. This chain links TRBV9 with TRBJ1-2; D not resolved. The CDR3 has 13 residues. Looked up from germline, CDR1 is SGDLS and CDR2 is YYNGEE. With 3 bases removed from V and 1 base from J, the gap between germline ends came to 7 bases.

The chain is built from TRBV6-6 and TRBJ1-2; D uncertain. V was pared by 6 bases and J by 7 bases, with 12 bases between. The CDR3 totals 12 residues. Germline V gene data show CDR1 as MNHNY and CDR2 as SVGAGI (reference sequence). CDR3 sequence (DNA): TGTGCCAGCAGCATTGAGGCGCTTGGCTACACCTTC. Translation gives CASSIEALGYTF.

CDR3 bases: TGTGCCAGCAGTGCCCAGCGGGGGACCTCTGAGCAGTTCTTC. Translation: CASSAQRGTSEQFF. This chain uses TRBV6-1 with TRBJ2-1; TRBD2 aligns across 8 bases. CDR1 is MNHNS and CDR2 is SASEGT in the germline V gene. The CDR3 sequence is 14 residues long. V shed 4 bases, J shed 9 bases, and the junction held 8 bases outside the gene matches.

The chain uses TRBV10-3 and TRBJ2-3, with 7 bases identical to TRBD1. Germline V gives CDR1 ENHRY, CDR2 SYGVKD. This CDR3 spans 13 amino acids. Losses at the gene ends were 6 bases for V and 7 bases for J; bases not matched to a gene: 7. The CDR3 DNA sequence: TGTGCCATCAGCCCGATGACAGGGAATACGCAGTATTTT. Protein product: CAISPMTGNTQYF.

With respect to this clone: The junction departs from germline at one end; a sequencing error may be responsible. This chain connects TRBV5-1 to TRBJ2-7; possible D gene TRBD2, 7 bases. Germline CDR1 is SGHRS and CDR2 is YFSETQ. The CDR3 consists of 13 residues. For the CDR3, the DNA is TGCGCCAGCAGCTTGGGAGGGTCCGCGGGGGCTGACTTC. The encoded protein is CASSLGGSAGADF. Using reference TRBV5-1 and TRBJ2-7 for the parts outside the CDR3, the full variable domain is KAGVTQTPRYLIKTRGQQVTLSCSPISGHRSVSWYQQTPGQGLQFLFEYFSETQRNKGNFPGRFSGRQFSNSRSEMNVSTLELGDSALYLCASSLGGSAGADFGPGTRLTVT.

The chain has TRBV6-1 and TRBJ1-3, with unresolved D. CDR1 MNHNS and CDR2 SASEGT come from the germline V gene. The CDR3 is 14 amino acids. V was shortened by 4 bases and J by 3 bases, with 10 bases between the two germline ends. CDR3 protein: CASSGSRGGNTIYF. The CDR3 DNA follows: TGTGCCAGCAGTGGGTCCCGGGGTGGAAACACCATATATTTT.

This clone was counted between two and nine times. This rearrangement joins TRBV19 to TRBJ1-1, with a tentative D call TRBD1 (5 bases). Germline-derived CDR1 and CDR2 are LNHDA and SQIVND (reference sequence). The V end lost 6 bases, the J end lost 1 base, and 12 bases lay between the germline ends. The CDR3 extends over 14 amino acids. In DNA, the CDR3 is TGTGCCAGTAGATCCCGGGGGGGGAACACTGAAGCTTTCTTT. As protein: CASRSRGGNTEAFF.

The chain recombines TRBV6-1 with TRBJ1-2; a possible D gene is TRBD1 (6 bases). V was clipped by 1 base and J by 4 bases, with 10 bases between them. Looked up from germline, CDR1 is MNHNS and CDR2 is SASEGT. This CDR3 comprises 14 residues. CDR3 in amino acids: CASSEVGGVYGYTF. DNA for the CDR3: TGTGCCAGCAGTGAAGTTGGGGGCGTCTATGGCTACACCTTC.

Here the CDR3 reads CASSLAGSRAYEQYF. CDR3 nucleotide sequence: TGTGCCAGCAGCTTGGCAGGTAGTAGAGCCTACGAGCAGTACTTC. The chain combines TRBV5-8 with TRBJ2-7; D uncertain. This CDR3 region has 15 residues. The ends were cut back, 0 bases at V and 2 bases at J, with 12 bases in the middle. CDR1 and CDR2 (germline): SGHTS, YDEGEE.

V and J are TRBV6-5 and TRBJ1-1; D is unclear. The V gene's germline CDR1 is MNHEY and CDR2 SVGAGI. The CDR3 is 11 residues long. Trimming stripped 8 bases from V and 0 bases from J, with 4 bases between. CDR3 DNA: TGTGCCAGCGCCATGAACACTGAAGCTTTCTTT. It is translated as CASAMNTEAFF.

V usage is TRBV7-3 and J usage is TRBJ1-2; TRBD1 aligns across 8 bases. CDR3 length equals 13 residues. The J segment lost 5 bases and the V segment lost 4 bases, leaving 3 bases of the junction unmatched. Looked up from germline, CDR1 is SGHTA and CDR2 is FQGTGA. The CDR3 reads CASSSTGGYGYTF. In DNA form, the CDR3 reads TGTGCCAGCAGCTCCACAGGGGGATATGGCTACACCTTC.

The CDR3, as DNA: TGTGCCAGTAGTGTACAGGGCCGTGGCACTGAAGCTTTCTTT. This encodes CASSVQGRGTEAFF. This chain uses TRBV19 with TRBJ1-1; D is possibly TRBD1 (6 bases). Germline V CDR1 and CDR2: LNHDA, SQIVND (reference sequence). The ends were cut back, 5 bases at V and 4 bases at J, with 14 bases in the middle. The CDR3 consists of 14 residues.

CDR3 DNA: TGTGCCAGCAGCCCCGTGTGGGCCGGGGAGCTGTTTTTT. Its translation is CASSPVWAGELFF. The rearrangement joins TRBV2 to TRBJ2-2; D gene unclear. Germline V gene data show CDR1 as SNHLY and CDR2 as FYNNEI. This CDR3 is built from 13 residues. Trimming left V 6 bases short and J 6 bases short, with 11 bases between.

V usage is TRBV7-2 and J usage is TRBJ2-7; D might be TRBD1 or TRBD2, each matching 5 bases. Trimming stripped 3 bases from V and 4 bases from J, with 13 bases between. The length of the CDR3 is 14 residues. Germline assignment: CDR1 SGHTA and CDR2 FQGNSA. The CDR3 bases are TGTGCCAGCAGCTTGAGGGGAAAGATGTACGAGCAGTACTTC. Translated, it gives CASSLRGKMYEQYF.

The chain joins TRBV6-6 to TRBJ2-7; 9 bases line up with TRBD1. The V gene end was trimmed by 1 base and the J gene end by 3 bases; junction bases not matched to a gene: 7. The CDR3 is 16 residues long. Germline CDR1 is MNHNY and CDR2 is SVGAGI (reference sequence). This CDR3 reads CASSYFSTGGNYEQYF. The CDR3 DNA sequence: TGTGCCAGCAGTTACTTCTCGACAGGGGGTAACTACGAGCAGTACTTC.

This clone came up once. This sequence joins TRBV18 and TRBJ1-2; the D gene is possibly TRBD1 (6 bases). This CDR3 is 14 amino acids long. The germline CDR1 and CDR2 sequences are KGHSH and LQKENI. V lost 5 bases and J 2 bases, leaving 12 bases between the germline ends. CDR3 nucleotide sequence: TGTGCCAGCTCATATGGAGGGGGGAACTATGGCTACACCTTC. It yields the protein CASSYGGGNYGYTF. Combining the CDR3 with reference TRBV18 and TRBJ1-2 gives the whole variable domain NAGVMQNPRHLVRRRGQEARLRCSPMKGHSHVYWYRQLPEEGLKFMVYLQKENIIDESGMPKERFSAEFPKEGPSILRIQQVVRGDSAAYFCASSYGGGNYGYTFGSGTRLTVV.

V and J are TRBV6-1 and TRBJ1-4; D is possibly TRBD1 (6 bases). This CDR3 spans 15 amino acids. Germline V CDR1 and CDR2: MNHNS, SASEGT. The V and J ends lost 8 bases and 8 bases respectively, with 21 bases between them. CDR3 nucleotide sequence: TGTGCCAGCTCGAGGGCCCGGGACATTGGAGAAAAACTGTTTTTT. As protein: CASSRARDIGEKLFF.

This clone occurred once. The J gene is TRBJ2-7, the V gene TRBV5-1; the match to TRBD1 covers 8 bases. This CDR3 contains 17 residues. The germline CDR1 and CDR2 sequences are SGHRS and YFSETQ. The junction had 14 bases not matched to a gene; V was cut back by 4 bases and J by 2 bases. The CDR3 DNA is TGCGCCAGCAGCCGCGACAGGGGCCGGAGGGTACCCTACGAGCAGTACTTC. Protein product: CASSRDRGRRVPYEQYF.

This chain joins TRBV6-1 and TRBJ1-1, with D uncertain. The V end was cut by 5 bases, the J end by 1 base, with 5 bases between. Germline loops: CDR1 MNHNS, CDR2 SASEGT. This CDR3 is 12 amino acids long. CDR3 DNA sequence: TGTGCCAGCAGTCCAAGGAACACTGAAGCTTTCTTT. As protein: CASSPRNTEAFF.

The V and J genes are TRBV2 and TRBJ2-5; D unclear. This CDR3 comprises 12 residues. Trimming stripped 8 bases from V and 4 bases from J, with 11 bases between. The germline gives CDR1 SNHLY, CDR2 FYNNEI. Here the CDR3 reads CASSIVRETQYF. CDR3 coding DNA: TGTGCCAGCTCCATCGTGAGAGAGACCCAGTACTTC.

The CDR3: CASSRAGGPQETQYF. As DNA, the CDR3 is TGCGCCAGCAGCCGAGCGGGGGGGCCACAAGAGACCCAGTACTTC. The chain links TRBV4-1 to TRBJ2-5; TRBD2 agrees at 10 bases. Germline CDR1 reads MGHRA; CDR2 reads YSYEKL. The CDR3 has 15 amino acids. The trim removed 4 bases at V and 2 bases at J, leaving 4 bases unmatched.